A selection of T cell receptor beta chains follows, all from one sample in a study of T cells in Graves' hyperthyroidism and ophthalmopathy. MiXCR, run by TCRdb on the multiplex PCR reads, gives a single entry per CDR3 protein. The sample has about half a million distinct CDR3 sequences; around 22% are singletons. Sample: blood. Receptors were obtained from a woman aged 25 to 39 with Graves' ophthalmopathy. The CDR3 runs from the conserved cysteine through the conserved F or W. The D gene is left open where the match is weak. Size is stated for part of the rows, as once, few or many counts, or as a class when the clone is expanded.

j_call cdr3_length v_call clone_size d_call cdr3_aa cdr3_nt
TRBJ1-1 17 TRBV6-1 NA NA CASTLSGAATRRAEAFF TGTGCCAGCACCCTATCCGGGGCCGCAACCCGCCGGGCTGAAGCTTTCTTT
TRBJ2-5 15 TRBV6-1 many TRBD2 CASRGPGLPQETQYF TGTGCCAGCAGAGGACCGGGACTACCCCAAGAGACCCAGTACTTC
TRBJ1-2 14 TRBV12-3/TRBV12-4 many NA CASSPGAAGYGYTF TGTGCCAGCAGTCCCGGTGCGGCAGGCTATGGCTACACCTTC
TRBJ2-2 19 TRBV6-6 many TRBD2 CASSKVGTRIFGNTGELFF TGTGCCAGCAGCAAGGTGGGGACTAGGATTTTCGGGAACACCGGGGAGCTGTTTTTT
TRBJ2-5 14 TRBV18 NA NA CASSPFSYGETQYF TGTGCCAGCTCACCATTCTCGTATGGCGAGACCCAGTACTTC
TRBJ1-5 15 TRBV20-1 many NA CSARVGNGGNQPQHF TGCAGTGCTAGGGTTGGGAACGGAGGCAATCAGCCCCAGCATTTT
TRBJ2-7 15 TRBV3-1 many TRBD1 CASSQEGTGTYEQYF TGTGCCAGCAGCCAAGAGGGGACAGGGACCTACGAGCAGTACTTC
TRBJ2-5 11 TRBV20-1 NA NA CSARGPTAQYF TGCAGTGCTAGAGGACCGACGGCCCAGTACTTC
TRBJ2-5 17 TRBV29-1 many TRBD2 CSVAGGLAGGPQETQYF TGCAGCGTTGCCGGGGGACTAGCGGGGGGGCCGCAAGAGACCCAGTACTTC
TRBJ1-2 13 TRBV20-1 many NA CSARDSTYDGYTF TGCAGTGCTAGAGATTCCACTTATGATGGCTACACCTTC
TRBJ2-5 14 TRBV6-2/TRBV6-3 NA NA CASRNGGTPETQYF TGTGCCAGCAGAAACGGGGGCACCCCAGAGACCCAGTACTTC
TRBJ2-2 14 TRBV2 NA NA CASREGAGTGELFF TGTGCCAGCCGGGAGGGGGCAGGCACCGGGGAGCTGTTTTTT
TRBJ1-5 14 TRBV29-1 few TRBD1 CSVGTGDSNRPQHF TGCAGCGTCGGGACAGGGGATAGCAATCGGCCCCAGCATTTT
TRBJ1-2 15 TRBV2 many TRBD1 CASRDRGPSDYGYTF TGTGCCAGCAGGGACAGGGGGCCTTCAGACTATGGCTACACCTTC
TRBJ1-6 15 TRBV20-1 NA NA CSARPPTGLKSPLHF TGCAGTGCTAGGCCACCGACAGGTCTGAAATCACCCCTCCACTTT
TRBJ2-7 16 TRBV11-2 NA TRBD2 CASSFGGTSGSYEQYF TGTGCCAGCAGCTTCGGAGGGACTAGCGGCTCCTACGAGCAGTACTTC
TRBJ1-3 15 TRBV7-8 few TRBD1 CASSLQGSSGNTIYF TGTGCCAGCAGTTTACAGGGGTCCTCTGGAAACACCATATATTTT
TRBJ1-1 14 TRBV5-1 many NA CASSLDGENTEAFF TGCGCCAGCAGCTTGGACGGTGAGAACACTGAAGCTTTCTTT
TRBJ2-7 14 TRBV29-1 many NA CSVARGDSAYEQYF TGCAGCGTAGCGAGGGGTGACAGTGCCTACGAGCAGTACTTC
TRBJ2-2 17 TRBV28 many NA CASSTAGPWRHTGELFF TGTGCCAGCAGCACAGCGGGCCCTTGGCGTCACACCGGGGAGCTGTTTTTT
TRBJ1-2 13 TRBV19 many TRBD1 CASTRGGNYGYTF TGTGCCAGTACCCGAGGGGGCAACTATGGCTACACCTTC
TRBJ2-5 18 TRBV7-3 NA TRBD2 CASSLTSGGPGGEETQYF TGTGCCAGCAGCTTAACGTCGGGGGGGCCCGGTGGGGAAGAGACCCAGTACTTC
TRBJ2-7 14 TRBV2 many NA CASSEARDHYEQYF TGTGCCAGCAGTGAAGCGAGGGACCACTACGAGCAGTACTTC
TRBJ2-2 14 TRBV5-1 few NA CASSVYTGTGELFF TGCGCCAGCAGCGTATACACGGGGACCGGGGAGCTGTTTTTT
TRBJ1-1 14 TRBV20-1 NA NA CSASNIGGDTEAFF TGCAGTGCTAGTAATATAGGGGGGGACACTGAAGCTTTCTTT
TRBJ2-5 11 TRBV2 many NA CASSADQTQYF TGTGCCAGCAGTGCAGACCAGACCCAGTACTTC
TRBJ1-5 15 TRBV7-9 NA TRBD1 CASSRGDRDNQPQHF TGTGCCAGCAGCCGGGGAGACAGGGACAATCAGCCCCAGCATTTT
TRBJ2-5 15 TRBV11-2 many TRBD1 CASSPWDSMFETQYF TGTGCCAGCAGCCCATGGGACAGTATGTTCGAGACCCAGTACTTC
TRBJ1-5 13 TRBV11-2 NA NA CASSLGEAQPQHF TGTGCCAGCAGCTTAGGGGAGGCACAGCCCCAGCATTTT
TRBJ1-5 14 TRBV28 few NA CASSPTHGNQPQHF TGTGCCAGCAGCCCTACCCATGGGAATCAGCCCCAGCATTTT
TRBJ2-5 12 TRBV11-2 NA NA CATRTAGETQYF TGTGCCACCCGGACAGCAGGGGAGACCCAGTACTTC
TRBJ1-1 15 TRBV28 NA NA CASSLFVGLGTEAFF TGTGCCAGCAGTTTGTTCGTGGGTCTTGGCACTGAAGCTTTCTTT
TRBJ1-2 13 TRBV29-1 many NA CSVEDNGRDGYTF TGCAGCGTTGAAGATAATGGGCGGGATGGCTACACCTTC
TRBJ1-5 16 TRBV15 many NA CATSRARTNSNQPQHF TGTGCCACCAGCAGAGCTCGGACAAATAGCAATCAGCCCCAGCATTTT
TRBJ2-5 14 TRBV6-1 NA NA CASSDLLFEETQYF TGTGCCAGCAGTGATCTGCTATTTGAAGAGACCCAGTACTTC
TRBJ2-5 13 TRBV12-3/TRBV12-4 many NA CATAGLWGETQYF TGTGCCACCGCGGGCCTCTGGGGGGAGACCCAGTACTTC
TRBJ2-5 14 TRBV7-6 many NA CASSPPSVRETQYF TGTGCCAGCAGCCCGCCTAGCGTGAGGGAGACCCAGTACTTC
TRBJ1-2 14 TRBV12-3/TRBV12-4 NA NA CASRSTGRNYGYTF TGTGCCAGCAGATCGACCGGGAGGAACTATGGCTACACCTTC
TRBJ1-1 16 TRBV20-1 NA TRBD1 CSARLLNGQGRGEAFF TGCAGTGCTAGACTCCTGAATGGACAGGGTAGGGGTGAAGCTTTCTTT
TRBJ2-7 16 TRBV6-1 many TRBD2 CASSDSSGGISYEQYF TGTGCCAGCAGTGATTCTAGCGGGGGGATCTCCTACGAGCAGTACTTC
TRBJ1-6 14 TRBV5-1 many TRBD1 CASSTGQGDSPLHF TGCGCCAGCAGCACCGGACAGGGAGATTCACCCCTCCACTTT
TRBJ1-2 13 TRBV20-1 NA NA CSARTGATYGYTF TGCAGTGCTAGAACGGGGGCCACCTATGGCTACACCTTC
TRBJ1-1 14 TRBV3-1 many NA CASSQGGGDTEAFF TGTGCCAGCAGCCAAGGAGGTGGGGACACTGAAGCTTTCTTT
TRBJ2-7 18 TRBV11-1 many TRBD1 CASSLVGRRDRGRYEQYF TGTGCCAGCAGCTTAGTGGGACGCCGGGACAGGGGGCGTTACGAGCAGTACTTC
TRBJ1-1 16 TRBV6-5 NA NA CASSSLSAGVFTEAFF TGTGCCAGCAGTTCATTATCGGCAGGGGTTTTCACTGAAGCTTTCTTT
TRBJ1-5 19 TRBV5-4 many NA CASSLLLGTSSQGNQPQHF TGTGCCAGCAGCTTACTTCTCGGGACAAGCAGTCAGGGCAATCAGCCCCAGCATTTT
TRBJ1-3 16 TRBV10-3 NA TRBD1 CAISNQGAISGNTIYF TGTGCCATCAGCAACCAGGGGGCGATATCTGGAAACACCATATATTTT
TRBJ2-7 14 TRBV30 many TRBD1 CAWTLGQGINEQYF TGTGCCTGGACTCTAGGACAGGGTATAAACGAGCAGTACTTC
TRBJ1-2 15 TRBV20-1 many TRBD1 CSARGGDRGNYGYTF TGCAGTGCTAGAGGGGGAGACAGGGGGAACTATGGCTACACCTTC
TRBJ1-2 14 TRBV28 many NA CASRPKLQGRGYTF TGTGCCAGCAGGCCCAAATTACAGGGACGGGGCTACACCTTC